A single sample is the source of the 5 T cell receptor beta chains below, sequenced in a study of blood T cell repertoires in COVID-19 (dated by TCRdb to 2018 to 2020). Libraries were prepared through the immunoSEQ multiplex PCR assay. TCRdb obtained this table from immuneACCESS and retained in-frame rearrangements with V and J assigned. These tables miss some clones; where compared with another copy, unresolved V genes account for less than half of the shortfall, and the remainder is unexplained. The sample profile shows approximately 220,000 clones; around 80% of them were found once. The biggest ten clones account for 5.1% of the sample. The sample taken for sequencing was peripheral blood. The receptors originated from a woman aged 55-70 years who had recovered from COVID-19.

This clone was detected a few times. The chain couples TRBV4-2 to TRBJ1-1, with a possible D match to TRBD1 (6 bases). Trimming took 0 bases from V and 5 from J, leaving 16 bases between them. Germline CDR1 LGHNA, CDR2 YNFKEQ. There are 16 residues in the CDR3. The CDR3 DNA reads TGTGCCAGCAGCCAAGATCCGGCAGGGGTTTATACTGAAGCTTTCTTT. This encodes CASSQDPAGVYTEAFF.

The V gene is TRBV11-2, the J gene TRBJ2-5; a weak D match, TRBD2 (6 bases). The length of the CDR3 is 11 residues. Trimming removed 6 bases at V and 5 bases at J, with 7 bases between. CDR1 is SGHAT, CDR2 FQNNGV, per germline. CDR3 in amino acids: CASREGETQYF. The CDR3 bases are TGTGCCAGCAGGGAGGGGGAGACCCAGTACTTC.

V is TRBV2 and J is TRBJ1-2, with TRBD1 matching 9 bases. V was clipped by 4 bases and J by 8 bases; unmatched bases: 5. The CDR3 has 13 amino acids. The germline CDR1 and CDR2 sequences are SNHLY and FYNNEI. Here the CDR3 DNA reads TGTGCCAGCAGTGGACAGGGGGTGCGGGGCTACACCTTC. This sequence encodes CASSGQGVRGYTF.

V is TRBV15 and J is TRBJ2-7, with D uncertain. The CDR3 totals 12 residues. The ends were cut back, 4 bases at V and 7 bases at J, with 11 bases in the middle. Germline assignment: CDR1 LNHNV and CDR2 YYDKDF (reference sequence). This CDR3 is CATSIDEREQYF. CDR3 bases: TGTGCCACCAGCATCGACGAGAGGGAGCAGTACTTC.

The V and J genes are TRBV7-8 and TRBJ1-1; possibly TRBD1 for D (6 bases). The germline V gene encodes CDR1 SGHVS and CDR2 FQNEAQ. The CDR3 has 16 amino acids. Trimming left V 3 bases short and J 0 bases short, with 14 bases between. The CDR3, as DNA: TGTGCCAGCAGCTTCCGCCAGGGGATTATGAACACTGAAGCTTTCTTT. Encoded protein: CASSFRQGIMNTEAFF. Supplemented by reference TRBV7-8 and TRBJ1-1, the full variable domain reads GAGVSQSPRYKVAKRGQDVALRCDPISGHVSLFWYQQALGQGPEFLTYFQNEAQLDKSGLPSDRFFAERPEGSVSTLKIQRTQQEDSAVYLCASSFRQGIMNTEAFFGQGTRLTVV.